This passage covers 21 T cell receptor beta chains from one sample sequenced in a study of T-cell reconstitution after alpha-beta-depleted transplantation in children. Preparing the TCRbeta library involved the use of unique molecular identifiers. TCRdb called the PCR reads again in MiXCR, with one record for every CDR3 protein. The table lists more than 200,000 distinct CDR3 sequences, approximately 8.4% of them singletons. Sequenced here: PBMCs, mostly from graft donor cells, sampled 360 days after TCRalphabeta/CD19-depleted stem cell transplant. The receptors stem from a male patient aged 2 to 9 who had a stem cell transplant for acute myeloid leukemia, so the T cells may come from the graft donor.

This clonotype was counted at least ten times. The chain uses TRBV25-1 and TRBJ2-2, with TRBD1 matching over 7 bases. V lost 6 bases and J lost 0; bases outside the gene matches: 7. The CDR3 runs to 16 residues. CDR1 is MGHDK, CDR2 SYGVNS, per germline. The CDR3 loop reads CASSPSTGTNTGELFF. The CDR3 DNA sequence: TGTGCCAGCAGCCCCTCGACAGGGACGAACACCGGGGAGCTGTTTTTT.

This clonotype appeared many times. V and J are TRBV12-3 or TRBV12-4 and TRBJ1-6; 7 bases line up with TRBD1. The CDR3 covers 14 residues. V lost 6 bases, J lost 6 bases, and 5 bases stayed unmatched. The chain's CDR3 is CASSTTGSNSPLHF. The CDR3 DNA sequence: TGTGCCAGCAGCACGACAGGGAGTAATTCACCCCTCCACTTT.

The table lists this clonotype with many counts. For the CDR3, the DNA is TGTGCCAGCAGCTCGACCATTAGCCACGAGACCCAGTACTTC. Protein: CASSSTISHETQYF. The gene calls are TRBV13 and TRBJ2-5, with no clear D. Trimming cost V 4 bases and J 5 bases, with 14 bases left between them. Per germline, CDR1 PRHDT and CDR2 FYEKMQ (reference sequence). The CDR3 is 14 amino acids.

This clonotype has at least ten counts. CDR3 coding DNA: TGTGCCAGCACTCGTTTTGGCGGACCTGAAGCTTTCTTT. Amino acids: CASTRFGGPEAFF. The chain employs TRBV6-2 or TRBV6-3 and TRBJ1-1, with D unresolved. The CDR3 loop spans 13 amino acids. Trimming took 7 bases from V and 6 from J, leaving 15 bases between them. Germline V gives CDR1 MNHEY, CDR2 SVGEGT.

This clonotype appeared a few times. The chain employs TRBV12-3 or TRBV12-4 and TRBJ1-5; weak D call: TRBD1 (6 bases). The CDR3 sequence is 14 residues long. The ends were cut back, 3 bases at V and 0 bases at J, with 6 bases in the middle. The CDR3 sequence: CASSLDSSNQPQHF. As DNA, the CDR3 is TGTGCCAGCAGTTTGGACAGTAGCAATCAGCCCCAGCATTTT.

This clonotype was detected many times. The J gene is TRBJ2-2, the V gene TRBV7-2; no definite D call. Trimming removed 3 bases from V and 0 bases from J, with 5 bases in between. The germline CDR1 and CDR2 sequences are SGHTA and FQGNSA. This CDR3 comprises 14 residues. The chain's CDR3 is CASSFGPNTGELFF. CDR3 in DNA: TGTGCCAGCAGCTTCGGTCCGAACACCGGGGAGCTGTTTTTT. Together with reference TRBV7-2 and TRBJ2-2, the CDR3 gives the full variable domain: GAGVSQSPSNKVTEKGKDVELRCDPISGHTALYWYRQSLGQGLEFLIYFQGNSAPDKSGLPSDRFSAERTGGSVSTLTIQRTQQEDSAVYLCASSFGPNTGELFFGEGSRLTVL.

The chain has TRBV4-1 and TRBJ2-5; 16 bases line up with TRBD2. V shed 1 base, J shed 3 bases, and the junction held 2 bases outside the gene matches. This CDR3 is 17 amino acids long. Per germline, CDR1 MGHRA and CDR2 YSYEKL. The CDR3 DNA follows: TGCGCCAGCAGCCAAGGAGGGACTAGCGGGGGGGAAGAGACCCAGTACTTC. Encoded protein: CASSQGGTSGGEETQYF.

This clonotype appeared many times. CDR3 loop: CASSELGQLLNEQFF. CDR3 nucleotides: TGCGCCAGCAGTGAGTTGGGACAGCTTCTCAATGAGCAGTTCTTC. The J gene is TRBJ2-1, the V gene TRBV10-2, with 7 bases identical to TRBD1. CDR1 and CDR2 from the germline V gene are WSHSY and SAAADI. Germline trimming cut 1 base from V and 6 bases from J; bases unmatched to any gene: 6. CDR3 size: 15 residues.

This clonotype showed up many times. This chain links TRBV3-1 with TRBJ2-2; the D is unclear. V was pared by 0 bases and J by 0 bases, with 8 bases between. Germline V gene sequence: CDR1 LGHDT, CDR2 YNNKEL (reference sequence). This CDR3 comprises 16 residues. The CDR3 DNA reads as TGTGCCAGCAGCCAAGACATGATGCCGAACACCGGGGAGCTGTTTTTT. Its translation: CASSQDMMPNTGELFF.

This clonotype was picked up a small number of times. The chain recombines TRBV20-1 with TRBJ2-2, with D hard to call. CDR1 DFQATT and CDR2 SNEGSKA come from the germline V gene (reference sequence). The CDR3 spans 12 residues. V shed 1 base and J shed 5 bases, with 5 bases lying between them. CDR3 loop: CSARGPTGELFF. The DNA for the CDR3 is TGCAGTGCTAGAGGTCCTACCGGGGAGCTGTTTTTT.

To note about this clonotype: Possible read error: a much larger clone is one base away. Without the conserved terminal phenylalanine or tryptophan, this CDR3 likely stems from a read error. J is TRBJ1-2 and V is TRBV20-1; D may be TRBD1 (5 bases). The CDR3 spans 13 residues. Per the germline V gene, CDR1 is DFQATT and CDR2 is SNEGSKA (reference sequence). V was clipped by 5 bases and J by 4 bases, with 14 bases between them. The CDR3 here is CSAASGRGYGYTY. DNA for the CDR3: TGCAGTGCTGCCTCGGGTAGGGGCTATGGCTACACCTAC.

The sample holds a few counts of this clonotype. V and J are TRBV14 and TRBJ2-4; 10 bases agree with TRBD1. This CDR3 contains 16 residues. Per the germline V gene, CDR1 is SGHDN and CDR2 is FVKESK. Trimming removed 4 bases from V and 8 bases from J; junction bases left unmatched: 11. Here the CDR3 DNA reads TGTGCCAGCAGCCGAACCCCCGGGACAGGGGTCGACATTCAGTACTTC. It is translated as CASSRTPGTGVDIQYF.

This clonotype showed up just a few times. The chain joins TRBV7-9 to TRBJ1-4; 9 bases align to TRBD1. V shed 5 bases and J 5 bases; nucleotides not matched to a gene: 9. The germline CDR1 and CDR2 sequences are SEHNR and FQNEAQ (reference sequence). This CDR3 is built from 16 residues. The CDR3, as DNA: TGTGCCAGCAGCCTATCTACAGGGGGCAGCAATGAAAAACTGTTTTTT. This gives the protein CASSLSTGGSNEKLFF.

This clonotype was picked up a small number of times. The chain joins TRBV10-3 to TRBJ1-5; D unclear. Germline V gene sequence: CDR1 ENHRY, CDR2 SYGVKD. The CDR3 runs 13 residues. V lost 0 bases to trimming and J lost 5 bases, with 5 bases between them. Here the CDR3 DNA reads TGTGCCATCAGTGAGTCGAACTATCAGCCCCAGCATTTT. Protein product: CAISESNYQPQHF.

This chain uses TRBV6-1 with TRBJ1-6; no clear D. Germline V lookup: CDR1 MNHNS, CDR2 SASEGT. The V gene lost 1 base and the J gene lost 0 bases, with 10 bases spanning the gap. This CDR3 spans 17 amino acids. CDR3 protein: CASSEETASSYNSPLHF. The DNA for the CDR3 is TGTGCCAGCAGTGAAGAGACCGCGAGCTCCTATAATTCACCCCTCCACTTT.

In this sample, this clonotype turned up a few times. V gene TRBV12-3 or TRBV12-4 combines with J gene TRBJ1-1; the match to TRBD1 covers 11 bases. Trimming removed 4 bases from V and 4 bases from J; junction bases left unmatched: 5. The CDR3 consists of 15 residues. CDR3 amino acids: CASSSRTGGSTEAFF. Written as DNA, the CDR3 is TGTGCCAGCAGTTCCAGGACAGGGGGCTCCACTGAAGCTTTCTTT.

This clonotype was seen repeatedly, ten times or more. The chain uses TRBV29-1 and TRBJ2-3; perhaps TRBD1 as D (6 bases). The CDR3 is made up of 14 amino acids. Trimming removed 4 bases from V and 0 bases from J, with 11 bases in between. Per the germline V gene, CDR1 is SQVTM and CDR2 is ANQGSEA. As DNA, the CDR3 is TGCAGCGTTGGGGGGCCAGCCAGCACAGATACGCAGTATTTT. Its translation: CSVGGPASTDTQYF.

This rearrangement joins TRBV7-8 to TRBJ1-1, with a weak D call TRBD1 (5 bases). V was clipped by 4 bases and J by 0 bases, with 18 bases between them. Germline CDR1 reads SGHVS; CDR2 reads FQNEAQ. The CDR3 runs to 17 residues. CDR3 loop: CASSSPTSTGVNTEAFF. The CDR3 bases are TGTGCCAGCAGCTCACCGACAAGCACGGGGGTGAACACTGAAGCTTTCTTT.

There are a few counts of this clonotype. The chain carries TRBV20-1 and TRBJ1-2, with no clear D. V was cut by 5 bases and J by 2 bases, with 18 bases left in between. The germline V gene encodes CDR1 DFQATT and CDR2 SNEGSKA (reference sequence). There are 15 residues in the CDR3. The CDR3 loop is CSAPVFGTGNYGYTF. The DNA for the CDR3 is TGCAGTGCTCCTGTATTTGGCACGGGGAACTATGGCTACACCTTC.

V and J are TRBV11-1 and TRBJ1-1; 11 bases fit TRBD1. Germline CDR1 reads SGHAT; CDR2 reads FQDESV (reference sequence). The CDR3 is made up of 14 amino acids. Germline trimming cut 4 bases from V and 6 bases from J; bases unmatched to any gene: 4. CDR3 amino acids: CASSSRDRGAEAFF. CDR3 coding DNA: TGTGCCAGCAGCTCACGGGACAGGGGGGCTGAAGCTTTCTTT.

This clonotype was detected many times. The V gene is TRBV20-1, the J gene TRBJ1-2; D is unresolved. Germline lookup yields CDR1 DFQATT and CDR2 SNEGSKA (reference sequence). The V end was cut by 1 base, the J end by 4 bases, with 10 bases between. The length of the CDR3 is 13 residues. Here the CDR3 reads CSARVSGIYGYTF. In DNA, the CDR3 is TGCAGTGCTAGAGTATCGGGGATCTATGGCTACACCTTC.